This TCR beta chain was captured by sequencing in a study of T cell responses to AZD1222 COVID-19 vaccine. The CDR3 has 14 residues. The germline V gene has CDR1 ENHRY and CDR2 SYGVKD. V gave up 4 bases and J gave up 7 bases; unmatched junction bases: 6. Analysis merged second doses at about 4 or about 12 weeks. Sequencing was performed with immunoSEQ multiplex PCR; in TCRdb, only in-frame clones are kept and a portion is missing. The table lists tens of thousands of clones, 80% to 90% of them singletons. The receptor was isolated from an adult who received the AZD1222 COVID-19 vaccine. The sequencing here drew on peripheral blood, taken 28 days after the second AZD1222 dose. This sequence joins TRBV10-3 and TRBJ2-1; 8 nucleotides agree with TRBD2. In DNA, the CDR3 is TGTGCCATCAGTGTCAGCGGGAGCCTTAATGAGCAGTTCTTC. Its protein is CAISVSGSLNEQFF.